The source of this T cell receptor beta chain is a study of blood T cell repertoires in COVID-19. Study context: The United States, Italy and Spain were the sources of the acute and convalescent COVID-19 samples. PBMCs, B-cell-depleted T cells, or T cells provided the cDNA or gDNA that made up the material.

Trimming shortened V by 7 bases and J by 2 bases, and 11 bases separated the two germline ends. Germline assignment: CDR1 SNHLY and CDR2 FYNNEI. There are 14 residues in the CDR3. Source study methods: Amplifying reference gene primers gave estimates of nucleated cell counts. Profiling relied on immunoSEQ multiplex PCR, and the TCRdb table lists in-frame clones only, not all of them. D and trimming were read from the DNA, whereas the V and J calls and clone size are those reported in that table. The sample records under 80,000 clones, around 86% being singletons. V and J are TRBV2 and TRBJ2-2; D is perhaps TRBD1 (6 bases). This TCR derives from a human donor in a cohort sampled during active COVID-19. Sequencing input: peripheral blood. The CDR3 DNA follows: TGTGCCAGCAATGGGGACACCAACACCGGGGAGCTGTTTTTT. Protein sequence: CASNGDTNTGELFF.